The 30 T cell receptor beta chains below come from one sample, sequenced in a study of beta chain features in type 1 diabetes. As every portion of the isolated RNA was reverse transcribed, the sequencing read expressed TCRB transcripts. TCRdb's copy holds only in-frame clones and misses some; the assay was immunoSEQ multiplex PCR. The sample has 300,000 to 400,000 clones; 8% to 13% are singletons. The material sequenced was naive CD4+ T cells from blood. These receptors originate from a young woman in good health.

The rearrangement links TRBV5-1 to TRBJ2-1; 7 bases fit TRBD2. There are 15 residues in the CDR3. CDR1 SGHRS and CDR2 YFSETQ come from the germline V gene. V lost 0 bases to trimming and J lost 10 bases; unmatched junction nucleotides: 10. The CDR3 DNA follows: TGCGCCAGCAGCTTGGTTACTAGCGCGGGTGACGAGCAGTTCTTC. This gives the protein CASSLVTSAGDEQFF.

This clone occurred a few times. CDR3 amino acids: CATRLAGLLNEQFF. As DNA, the CDR3 is TGTGCCACCCGACTAGCGGGACTGCTCAATGAGCAGTTCTTC. This rearrangement joins TRBV7-2 to TRBJ2-1, with 11 bases identical to TRBD2. CDR1 and CDR2 (germline): SGHTA, FQGNSA. CDR3 length equals 14 residues. Losses at the gene ends were 10 bases for V and 6 bases for J; bases not matched to a gene: 8.

This clone was detected a few times. This chain links TRBV30 with TRBJ2-2; 7 bases match TRBD2. V gave up 2 bases and J gave up 4 bases; unmatched junction bases: 7. Germline V gene lookup returns CDR1 GTSNPN and CDR2 SVGIG (reference sequence). This CDR3 has 15 residues. The CDR3 bases are TGTGCCTGGAGTCCGGGAGGCCGCCGCACCGGGGAGCTGTTTTTT. Residues: CAWSPGGRRTGELFF.

The chain has TRBV30 and TRBJ2-7; a possible D gene is TRBD2 (6 bases). Germline V CDR1 and CDR2: GTSNPN, SVGIG (reference sequence). Trimming cost V 4 bases and J 2 bases, with 15 bases left between them. The CDR3 runs 14 residues. This CDR3 reads CAWTYGGVPYEQYF. DNA for the CDR3: TGTGCCTGGACCTACGGGGGAGTTCCCTACGAGCAGTACTTC.

The chain carries TRBV2 and TRBJ2-7, with a weak D call TRBD1 (7 bases). CDR1 and CDR2 (germline): SNHLY, FYNNEI. Deletions cut 3 bases from V and 0 bases from J, with 12 bases between. This CDR3 comprises 15 residues. The CDR3: CASSDGGGGSYEQYF. The CDR3 DNA reads as TGTGCCAGCAGTGATGGAGGGGGCGGCTCCTACGAGCAGTACTTC.

The chain combines TRBV4-3 with TRBJ2-5, with 11 positions matching TRBD1. Unmatched junction bases numbered 9, after V lost 1 base and J lost 2 bases. CDR3 length equals 18 residues. Germline loops: CDR1 LGHNA, CDR2 YSLEER. CDR3 loop: CASSQALGTGGFQETQYF. The CDR3 coding sequence is TGCGCCAGCAGCCAAGCCCTCGGGACAGGGGGTTTTCAAGAGACCCAGTACTTC.

This rearrangement joins TRBV6-5 to TRBJ2-3; 7 bases line up with TRBD1. The V and J ends lost 8 bases and 3 bases, in that order; junction bases with no gene match: 8. This CDR3 comprises 14 residues. The germline V gene has CDR1 MNHEY and CDR2 SVGAGI. The DNA of the CDR3 is TGTGCCAGCTCGGACAGGATGGGGACAGATACGCAGTATTTT. This encodes CASSDRMGTDTQYF.

The table lists this clone with a few counts. The CDR3 region is CASGRLAGATDTQYF. In nucleotides, the CDR3 is TGCGCCAGCGGGCGACTAGCGGGAGCGACAGATACGCAGTATTTT. The J gene is TRBJ2-3, the V gene TRBV5-1; TRBD2 aligns across 12 bases. The CDR3 sequence is 15 residues long. Trimming cost V 7 bases and J 3 bases; bases outside gene matches: 6. From germline, CDR1 is SGHRS and CDR2 YFSETQ.

In this sample, this clone turned up a few times. The chain joins TRBV7-3 to TRBJ2-3, with 8 bases matching TRBD2. The CDR3 runs to 14 residues. Germline V CDR1 and CDR2: SGHTA, FQGTGA. The trim removed 3 bases at V and 7 bases at J, leaving 6 bases unmatched. CDR3 in amino acids: CASSFQRGTNTQYF. As DNA, the CDR3 is TGTGCCAGCAGCTTCCAGCGGGGGACGAATACGCAGTATTTT.

The table lists this clone with a few counts. The chain employs TRBV7-8 and TRBJ2-5; TRBD2 is a possible D gene (5 bases). This CDR3 comprises 14 residues. Germline assignment: CDR1 SGHVS and CDR2 FQNEAQ. Trimming took 4 bases from V and 4 from J, leaving 13 bases between them. CDR3 loop: CASSSQGSIETQYF. The CDR3 nucleotides are TGTGCCAGCAGCTCACAAGGGAGTATAGAGACCCAGTACTTC. Looking up the rest from reference TRBV7-8 and TRBJ2-5 gives the full variable domain: GAGVSQSPRYKVAKRGQDVALRCDPISGHVSLFWYQQALGQGPEFLTYFQNEAQLDKSGLPSDRFFAERPEGSVSTLKIQRTQQEDSAVYLCASSSQGSIETQYFGPGTRLLVL.

This clone appeared a few times. This chain's CDR3 is CASSLTSVTYEQYF. In DNA form, the CDR3 reads TGTGCCAGCAGCCTGACTAGCGTAACCTACGAGCAGTACTTC. The chain employs TRBV7-9 and TRBJ2-7; 8 bases are a match to TRBD2. The length of the CDR3 is 14 residues. V trimming: 5 bases; J trimming: 2 bases; junction bases outside the gene matches: 5. Germline V gene lookup returns CDR1 SEHNR and CDR2 FQNEAQ (reference sequence).

The J gene is TRBJ2-4, the V gene TRBV5-6, with TRBD1 identical over 9 bases. V gave up 3 bases and J gave up 4 bases; unmatched junction bases: 2. Germline CDR1 is SGHDT and CDR2 is YYEEEE. The CDR3 spans 14 residues. CDR3 bases: TGTGCCAGCAGCTGGGGGACAGGGAAAAACATTCAGTACTTC. It yields the protein CASSWGTGKNIQYF.

This clone was seen a handful of times. This chain joins TRBV11-3 and TRBJ2-3; D is ambiguous. The V end was cut by 1 base, the J end by 0 bases, with 5 bases between. This CDR3 is built from 14 residues. CDR1 is SGHNT, CDR2 YENEEA, per germline. DNA of the CDR3: TGTGCCAGCAGCTTAGGCGGCAGCACAGATACGCAGTATTTT. Its translation: CASSLGGSTDTQYF.

The chain recombines TRBV19 with TRBJ2-3; 10 nucleotides line up with TRBD2. Trimming cost V 5 bases and J 5 bases; bases outside gene matches: 10. Germline CDR1 reads LNHDA; CDR2 reads SQIVND (reference sequence). CDR3 length: 16 residues. The CDR3 sequence is CASSPRQREGGDTQYF. CDR3 DNA: TGTGCCAGTAGTCCTCGCCAGCGGGAGGGCGGAGATACGCAGTATTTT. The full variable domain, with the rest looked up from reference TRBV19 and TRBJ2-3, is DGGITQSPKYLFRKEGQNVTLSCEQNLNHDAMYWYRQDPGQGLRLIYYSQIVNDFQKGDIAEGYSVSREKKESFPLTVTSAQKNPTAFYLCASSPRQREGGDTQYFGPGTRLTVL.

This clone has just a few counts. The chain employs TRBV7-2 and TRBJ2-7, with TRBD2 identical over 14 bases. The germline V gene has CDR1 SGHTA and CDR2 FQGNSA. The length of the CDR3 is 17 residues. V lost 0 bases, J lost 6 bases, and 7 bases stayed unmatched. The CDR3 protein is CASSLARRGTSGSEQYF. The CDR3, as DNA: TGTGCCAGCAGCTTAGCCCGCCGCGGGACTAGCGGGAGCGAGCAGTACTTC.

This clone has a single count. The chain's CDR3 is CASTTAGTGVREQYF. As DNA, the CDR3 is TGTGCCAGCACCACGGCCGGGACAGGGGTCCGCGAGCAGTACTTC. This rearrangement joins TRBV28 to TRBJ2-7; 10 bases are shared with TRBD1. This CDR3 spans 15 amino acids. Germline CDR1 reads MDHEN; CDR2 reads SYDVKM. J was trimmed by 6 bases and V by 7 bases; bases with no gene match: 12.

The chain links TRBV19 to TRBJ1-5, with D maybe TRBD1 (5 bases). Germline lookup yields CDR1 LNHDA and CDR2 SQIVND (reference sequence). This CDR3 is built from 14 residues. Deletions cut 10 bases from V and 2 bases from J, with 15 bases between. In DNA form, the CDR3 reads TGTGCCACCAGCGCAGGGTCGGGCAATCAGCCCCAGCATTTT. Encoded protein: CATSAGSGNQPQHF.

The chain combines TRBV30 with TRBJ2-5, with D perhaps matching TRBD2 (6 bases). The V end lost 0 bases, the J end lost 10 bases, and 9 bases lay between the germline ends. The CDR3 runs 11 residues. Germline V lookup: CDR1 GTSNPN, CDR2 SVGIG (reference sequence). Here the CDR3 reads CAWSVLEGQYF. Written as DNA, the CDR3 is TGTGCCTGGAGTGTATTGGAGGGCCAGTACTTC.

The chain couples TRBV6-5 to TRBJ2-1, with unresolved D. Germline V gives CDR1 MNHEY, CDR2 SVGAGI. The CDR3 runs 12 residues. With 1 base removed from V and 13 bases from J, the gap between germline ends came to 11 bases. The CDR3 loop reads CASSYFYSEQFF. The CDR3 DNA follows: TGTGCCAGCAGTTACTTCTACTCTGAACAGTTCTTC.

This clone came up a few times. The chain links TRBV7-2 to TRBJ2-1; 8 nucleotides line up with TRBD2. The CDR3 is made up of 14 amino acids. CDR1 is SGHTA, CDR2 FQGNSA, per germline. The V and J ends lost 9 bases and 3 bases, in that order; junction bases with no gene match: 7. The CDR3 region is CASTGTSDYNEQFF. In nucleotides, the CDR3 is TGTGCCAGTACCGGGACTAGTGACTACAATGAGCAGTTCTTC.

The chain recombines TRBV19 with TRBJ2-1; TRBD2 might be the D (6 bases). This CDR3 contains 16 residues. V lost 1 base and J 8 bases, leaving 18 bases between the germline ends. Germline assignment: CDR1 LNHDA and CDR2 SQIVND (reference sequence). The CDR3 DNA is TGTGCCAGTAGTATAGTCGAACGGGCTAGCGCCTATGAGCAGTTCTTC. It encodes CASSIVERASAYEQFF.

This clone was recorded a few times. The chain is built from TRBV2 and TRBJ2-2, with D tentatively TRBD2 (6 bases). CDR1 is SNHLY and CDR2 is FYNNEI in the germline V gene. CDR3 length: 14 residues. Trimming cost V 9 bases and J 2 bases, with 13 bases left between them. CDR3: CARAGSGNTGELFF. The CDR3 region has the DNA TGTGCCAGGGCGGGTAGCGGTAACACCGGGGAGCTGTTTTTT.

This clone has more than one count but fewer than ten. The V gene is TRBV6-4, the J gene TRBJ1-5; 9 positions match TRBD1. There are 15 residues in the CDR3. Germline CDR1 is MRHNA and CDR2 is SNTAGT. V trimming: 3 bases; J trimming: 4 bases; junction bases outside the gene matches: 4. CDR3: CASSDMTGGNQPQHF. The DNA for the CDR3 is TGTGCCAGCAGTGATATGACAGGGGGGAATCAGCCCCAGCATTTT.

DNA for the CDR3: TGTGCCAGCCGGGAGATCACCGGGGAGCTGTTTTTT. Translation gives CASREITGELFF. This chain uses TRBV2 with TRBJ2-2, with D tentatively TRBD2 (6 bases). Trimming removed 8 bases at V and 4 bases at J, with 8 bases between. CDR3 length: 12 amino acids. Germline loops: CDR1 SNHLY, CDR2 FYNNEI.

This clone was found a few times. The chain combines TRBV11-1 with TRBJ1-2, with D perhaps TRBD1 (6 bases). Looked up from germline, CDR1 is SGHAT and CDR2 is FQDESV (reference sequence). The V end was cut by 2 bases, the J end by 4 bases, with 14 bases between. This CDR3 has 15 amino acids. CDR3 coding DNA: TGTGCCAGCAGCTTAAACGGACAGAGCACCTATGGCTACACCTTC. It specifies CASSLNGQSTYGYTF.

The chain links TRBV7-9 to TRBJ2-3; D perhaps matches TRBD1 (6 bases). This CDR3 region has 13 residues. Germline values: CDR1 SEHNR, CDR2 FQNEAQ (reference sequence). Trimming shortened V by 5 bases and J by 4 bases, and 10 bases separated the two germline ends. This CDR3 is CASSLGQPDTQYF. CDR3 nucleotides: TGTGCCAGCAGCCTCGGACAGCCAGATACGCAGTATTTT.

This clone was detected only a few times. This rearrangement joins TRBV5-4 to TRBJ2-3; no reliable D call. This CDR3 is built from 14 residues. Trimming cost V 4 bases and J 2 bases, with 11 bases left between them. From germline, CDR1 is SGHNT and CDR2 YYREEE (reference sequence). The CDR3 DNA reads TGTGCCAGCAGCGGTGACTTCACCACAGATACGCAGTATTTT. It specifies CASSGDFTTDTQYF.

The chain combines TRBV7-3 with TRBJ2-7, with 7 bases that match TRBD2. Germline V gives CDR1 SGHTA, CDR2 FQGTGA. The V gene end was trimmed by 5 bases and the J gene end by 5 bases; junction bases not matched to a gene: 9. The CDR3 has 14 amino acids. Here the CDR3 reads CASSARGSQNEQYF. The CDR3 bases are TGTGCCAGCAGCGCTCGCGGGAGTCAGAACGAGCAGTACTTC.

The chain combines TRBV7-2 with TRBJ2-3; TRBD2 matches at 7 bases. Trimming took 5 bases from V and 4 from J; bases not matched to a gene: 12. Germline lookup yields CDR1 SGHTA and CDR2 FQGNSA. The CDR3 length is 16 residues. In nucleotides, the CDR3 is TGTGCCAGCAGCCTCCGACTGGCGGGGGATTCAGATACGCAGTATTTT. Its translation: CASSLRLAGDSDTQYF.

About this clone: This sample also contains other DNA sequences that code for the same CDR3. The V and J genes are TRBV28 and TRBJ1-1; TRBD1 agrees at 7 bases. CDR3 length: 15 residues. Germline values: CDR1 MDHEN, CDR2 SYDVKM. Trimming took 5 bases from V and 0 from J; bases not matched to a gene: 6. CDR3 DNA: TGTGCCAGCAGTCCAGGGACAGCCATGAACACTGAAGCTTTCTTT. Translation gives CASSPGTAMNTEAFF.